A selection of T cell receptor beta chains follows, all from one sample in a study of T-cell reconstitution after alpha-beta-depleted transplantation in children. TCRdb recomputed calls from the PCR reads with MiXCR, one row per CDR3 protein. The sample has about 32,000 distinct CDR3 sequences, 6% to 8.5% seen once; the top ten hold around 26%. The sample in question was peripheral blood, obtained 60 days after TCRalphabeta/CD19-depleted stem cell transplant. These receptors were obtained from a child younger than two who had a stem cell transplant for acute myeloid leukemia, so the T cells may come from the graft donor. The CDR3 runs from the conserved cysteine through the conserved F or W. Fields, in order: D gene, clone size, V gene, J gene, CDR3 protein. D genes are given only for firm matches. Clone size is not always given. Where it is, it says once, few, many or a class for expanded clones.

NA	medium-sized	TRBV7-9	TRBJ2-1	CASSPRGGSATQFF
NA	many	TRBV7-2	TRBJ2-1	CASSLVPREQFF
TRBD2	many	TRBV7-9	TRBJ2-5	CASSGTSGTVTQYF
TRBD2	many	TRBV7-6	TRBJ2-1	CASSLAGGRNEQFF
TRBD2	many	TRBV12-3/TRBV12-4	TRBJ2-3	CASRTSGGATDTQYF
NA	many	TRBV25-1	TRBJ1-1	CASSESLLDKGAFF
TRBD2	many	TRBV7-3	TRBJ2-1	CASSLSSGSRNEQFF
NA	many	TRBV3-1	TRBJ1-1	CASSQDPDTEAFF
NA	many	TRBV2	TRBJ2-2	CASIQTRETGELFF
NA	many	TRBV7-2	TRBJ2-4	CASSLRRAYGKYF
TRBD2	many	TRBV9	TRBJ2-7	CASSVGGEGSSYEQYF
NA	many	TRBV5-1	TRBJ2-5	CANRGGFETQYF
NA	many	TRBV29-1	TRBJ2-7	CSGLRGISDEQYF
NA	many	TRBV6-2/TRBV6-3	TRBJ2-1	CASSSGRYNEQFF
NA	many	TRBV7-2	TRBJ2-5	CASSGMGQETQYF
NA	many	TRBV12-3/TRBV12-4	TRBJ1-5	CASSRANQPQHF
NA	NA	TRBV10-3	TRBJ2-7	CAITPGEGGEQYF
TRBD2	many	TRBV7-8	TRBJ2-2	CASSPPILAGVSGELFF
NA	many	TRBV7-2	TRBJ2-7	CASSLALRGEQYF
NA	many	TRBV10-3	TRBJ1-2	CAISESRGASYGYTF
NA	many	TRBV12-3/TRBV12-4	TRBJ1-5	CASGQGNQPQHF
TRBD1	few	TRBV12-3/TRBV12-4	TRBJ1-2	CASSLQGAIYGYTF
NA	large	TRBV27	TRBJ1-6	CASSFLGVF
NA	many	TRBV7-9	TRBJ1-1	CASSGRKPNTEAFF
NA	many	TRBV29-1	TRBJ2-5	CSVLPGLSRETQYF
NA	many	TRBV2	TRBJ2-1	CASSQDRNEQFF
NA	many	TRBV5-1	TRBJ1-5	CASSPWGADQPQHF
TRBD2	many	TRBV7-2	TRBJ2-3	CARGLAGGGDTQYF
TRBD1	many	TRBV6-5	TRBJ1-4	CASSLGTVNEKLFF
NA	many	TRBV25-1	TRBJ1-2	CASTRATASDGYTF
NA	many	TRBV4-3	TRBJ2-7	CASSLFRDGFSYEQYF
NA	NA	TRBV7-9	TRBJ2-6	CASSPLQGSGANVLTF
NA	many	TRBV27	TRBJ2-5	CASSLGGVVETQYF
NA	many	TRBV30	TRBJ1-2	CAWSVRRDGYTF
NA	many	TRBV20-1	TRBJ1-1	CSAPHGGAFF
TRBD1	many	TRBV24-1	TRBJ2-2	CATSPWGQGSTGELFF
NA	many	TRBV28	TRBJ2-5	CASSPGLQETQYF
NA	many	TRBV20-1	TRBJ2-1	CSAAQGSQFHYNEQFF
NA	many	TRBV4-3	TRBJ1-5	CASSQDDPRDISNQPQHF
NA	many	TRBV5-1	TRBJ1-1	CASSWRGRVESTEAFF
NA	many	TRBV28	TRBJ2-7	CASSLGVWGYEQYF
NA	many	TRBV5-1	TRBJ2-3	CASSLGGQSTDTQYF
TRBD2	NA	TRBV4-3	TRBJ2-7	CASSSGMGLAGGAYEQYF